These 31 T cell receptor beta chains share one sample of origin, sequenced in a study of molecular identifiers for immune sequencing clone quantification. TCRdb analysed the PCR reads with MiXCR anew, one entry per CDR3 protein. This table has over 85,000 distinct CDR3 sequences, less than 35% appearing once. The sample consisted of naive CD8+ T cells from blood, with Jurkat cell RNA spiked in. Subset given: FACS-sorted CD8+CD4-CCR7+CD45RA+ naive T cells. The receptors derive from a human donor in good health. Some libraries in this study had Jurkat cell RNA spiked in.

This clonotype has only a few counts. This chain joins TRBV11-2 and TRBJ1-3, with D possibly TRBD1 on 5 matching bases. V gave up 0 bases and J gave up 11 bases, with 11 bases separating them. The germline CDR1 and CDR2 sequences are SGHAT and FQNNGV. The CDR3 is 13 residues long. Here the CDR3 reads CASSLDYAGAIYF. The CDR3 nucleotides read TGTGCCAGCAGCTTAGATTATGCGGGGGCCATATATTTT.

This chain connects TRBV20-1 to TRBJ2-1, with D uncertain. V lost 2 bases to trimming and J lost 4 bases, with 6 bases between them. Germline assignment: CDR1 DFQATT and CDR2 SNEGSKA (reference sequence). The CDR3 loop spans 12 amino acids. Written as DNA, the CDR3 is TGCAGTGCTAGACTAATATACAATGAGCAGTTCTTC. It specifies CSARLIYNEQFF.

The CDR3 spells CASSQVGAQETQYF. DNA of the CDR3: TGCGCCAGCAGCCAAGTGGGTGCCCAAGAGACCCAGTACTTC. The rearrangement joins TRBV4-1 to TRBJ2-5; D uncertain. Germline CDR1 MGHRA, CDR2 YSYEKL. The CDR3 covers 14 residues. Trimming took off 1 base at V and 1 base at J, with 7 bases between the two ends.

This chain joins TRBV20-1 and TRBJ2-7; either TRBD1 or TRBD2 may supply D (5 bases each). Trimming stripped 4 bases from V and 3 bases from J, with 22 bases between. CDR3 length: 16 amino acids. CDR1 and CDR2 (germline): DFQATT, SNEGSKA (reference sequence). The CDR3 loop is CSAILSTPGTYYEQYF. CDR3 bases: TGCAGTGCTATTCTCTCAACCCCCGGGACCTACTACGAGCAGTACTTC.

Comment on this clonotype: Sequence at one end of the junction differs from germline and may be a read error. The chain combines TRBV29-1 with TRBJ2-7, with 7 bases that match TRBD1. This CDR3 region has 13 residues. Germline CDR1 SQVTM, CDR2 ANQGSEA. CDR3 sequence reads: CSVEDQTGREQDF. DNA for the CDR3: TGCAGCGTTGAAGACCAGACAGGGCGCGAGCAGGACTTC.

Comment on this clonotype: A much larger clone lies a single base off, so this may be a read error. V and J are TRBV29-1 and TRBJ1-2, with a weak D call TRBD1 (6 bases). This CDR3 comprises 14 residues. In germline, CDR1 is SQVTM, CDR2 ANQGSEA. As DNA, the CDR3 is TGCAGCGTTGAAGGGTTAAGGGGGAACTGTGGCTACACCTTC. Translating it yields CSVEGLRGNCGYTF.

The sample holds many counts of this clonotype. The CDR3 loop is CASSPGLAVTYNEQFF. In DNA, the CDR3 is TGCGCCAGCAGCCCGGGACTAGCAGTGACCTACAATGAGCAGTTCTTC. V and J are TRBV5-1 and TRBJ2-1, with 9 bases identical to TRBD2. This CDR3 contains 16 residues. Germline V gene lookup returns CDR1 SGHRS and CDR2 YFSETQ. Unmatched junction bases numbered 7, after V lost 4 bases and J lost 2 bases.

This rearrangement joins TRBV7-2 to TRBJ2-3, with 10 bases that match TRBD2. This CDR3 spans 16 amino acids. Germline CDR1 SGHTA, CDR2 FQGNSA. J lost 2 bases, V lost 5 bases, and 7 bases had no gene match. The CDR3 sequence is CASSLSGRASTDTQYF. CDR3 coding DNA: TGTGCCAGCAGCCTCAGCGGGAGGGCCTCCACAGATACGCAGTATTTT.

This clonotype was seen more than once but under ten times. The chain recombines TRBV5-1 with TRBJ2-7; D is possibly TRBD1 (6 bases). Germline values: CDR1 SGHRS, CDR2 YFSETQ. Trimming removed 0 bases at V and 5 bases at J, with 15 bases between. The CDR3 length is 15 residues. In DNA form, the CDR3 reads TGCGCCAGCAGCTTGGCCCGAACAGGGTTGGACGAGCAGTACTTC. Translating it yields CASSLARTGLDEQYF.

In regard to this clonotype: It may be a read error: a sequence one base away is much more abundant. The genes are TRBV5-3 and TRBJ2-2; the D gene could be TRBD1 or TRBD2 (5 bases each). TRBV5-3 is reported as an ORF; its role is uncertain. The CDR3 sequence is 12 residues long. CDR3 sequence reads: CASRENTGELIF. The CDR3 coding sequence is TGTGCCAGCAGGGAGAACACCGGGGAGCTGATTTTT.

This clonotype was found many times. The chain is built from TRBV5-1 and TRBJ2-5; D remains unclear. CDR1 and CDR2 (germline): SGHRS, YFSETQ. The CDR3 contains 16 residues. V was cut by 4 bases and J by 4 bases, with 20 bases left in between. The CDR3 DNA reads as TGCGCCAGCAGCCCGGGCGACTCATGGACCCTAGAGACCCAGTACTTC. It specifies CASSPGDSWTLETQYF.

In this sample, this clonotype turned up many times. The V and J genes are TRBV5-1 and TRBJ1-1, with 8 bases that match TRBD1. This CDR3 has 17 amino acids. Germline values: CDR1 SGHRS, CDR2 YFSETQ. Losses at the gene ends were 3 bases for V and 3 bases for J; bases not matched to a gene: 13. The CDR3 region is CASSSGTGRGQDTEAFF. The CDR3, as DNA: TGCGCCAGCAGCTCGGGAACGGGCAGGGGGCAGGACACTGAAGCTTTCTTT. Full variable domain (outside the CDR3, taken from reference TRBV5-1 and TRBJ1-1): KAGVTQTPRYLIKTRGQQVTLSCSPISGHRSVSWYQQTPGQGLQFLFEYFSETQRNKGNFPGRFSGRQFSNSRSEMNVSTLELGDSALYLCASSSGTGRGQDTEAFFGQGTRLTVV.

With respect to this clonotype: A single base is all that separates this from a far larger clone, so a read error is likely. This CDR3 is CASSFRDTQYF. Written as DNA, the CDR3 is TGTGCCAGCAGTTTTAGAGATACGCAGTATTTT. This rearrangement joins TRBV12-3 or TRBV12-4 to TRBJ2-3; the D is unclear. The CDR3 spans 11 residues. V lost 3 bases to trimming and J lost 5 bases, with 3 bases between them.

Only a few counts were recorded for this clonotype. The chain employs TRBV13 and TRBJ2-7, with D perhaps being TRBD1 or TRBD2 (6 bases each). The CDR3 has 14 residues. CDR1 PRHDT and CDR2 FYEKMQ come from the germline V gene (reference sequence). Trimming cost V 4 bases and J 3 bases, with 13 bases left between them. The CDR3 loop reads CASSYGGAGYEQYF. The CDR3 DNA reads TGTGCCAGCAGCTACGGGGGCGCGGGCTACGAGCAGTACTTC.

Regarding this clonotype: A much larger clone lies a single base off, so this may be a read error. As the CDR3 is not closed by the conserved phenylalanine or tryptophan, this likely results from a read error. This sequence joins TRBV28 and TRBJ2-3, with TRBD2 matching over 10 bases. From germline, CDR1 is MDHEN and CDR2 SYDVKM. The trim removed 4 bases at V and 2 bases at J, leaving 6 bases unmatched. There are 16 residues in the CDR3. The CDR3 sequence: CASSSPGLAVTDTQYL. DNA for the CDR3: TGTGCCAGCAGTTCTCCAGGACTAGCGGTCACAGATACGCAGTATTTA.

This clonotype showed up just a few times. The V call is TRBV19, the J call TRBJ2-2; 8 bases match TRBD2. The germline gives CDR1 LNHDA, CDR2 SQIVND (reference sequence). V lost 6 bases to trimming and J lost 5 bases; unmatched junction nucleotides: 14. This CDR3 is built from 17 residues. This CDR3 is CASSLTESAGVTGELFF. The CDR3 DNA reads TGTGCCAGTAGCCTTACCGAATCAGCGGGAGTGACCGGGGAGCTGTTTTTT. Based on the CDR3 plus reference TRBV19 and TRBJ2-2, the full variable domain is DGGITQSPKYLFRKEGQNVTLSCEQNLNHDAMYWYRQDPGQGLRLIYYSQIVNDFQKGDIAEGYSVSREKKESFPLTVTSAQKNPTAFYLCASSLTESAGVTGELFFGEGSRLTVL.

Ten or more counts support this clonotype. This chain connects TRBV7-2 to TRBJ1-1; D is possibly TRBD1 (6 bases). V was cut by 2 bases and J by 8 bases, with 9 bases left in between. Per the germline V gene, CDR1 is SGHTA and CDR2 is FQGNSA. The CDR3 is made up of 12 amino acids. The CDR3 spells CASSLRGDEAFF. The CDR3 region has the DNA TGTGCCAGCAGCTTAAGGGGGGACGAAGCTTTCTTT.

As for this clonotype: This sequence may be a read error, since a much larger clone differs from it by one base. The V gene is TRBV6-1, the J gene TRBJ2-6; possibly TRBD1 for D (5 bases). The CDR3 is 15 amino acids. Germline-derived CDR1 and CDR2 are MNHNS and SASEGT. The CDR3 loop is CASSEKDSGANVLAF. The CDR3 DNA reads TGTGCCAGCAGTGAAAAAGACTCTGGGGCCAACGTCCTGGCTTTC.

This clonotype was counted ten times or more. V gene TRBV6-5 combines with J gene TRBJ1-1; D not resolved. This CDR3 contains 15 residues. Germline V gene data show CDR1 as MNHEY and CDR2 as SVGAGI. V was cut by 8 bases and J by 3 bases, with 19 bases left in between. Written as DNA, the CDR3 is TGTGCCAGCCGCCCATTCCGGGAAACGTACACTGAAGCTTTCTTT. Protein sequence: CASRPFRETYTEAFF.

For this clonotype: A read error may be the cause here, since a much bigger clone is one base away. The V call is TRBV28, the J call TRBJ2-7; 7 bases agree with TRBD1. Germline CDR1 reads MDHEN; CDR2 reads SYDVKM. This CDR3 comprises 14 residues. J was trimmed by 4 bases and V by 6 bases; bases with no gene match: 9. Written as DNA, the CDR3 is TGTGCCAGCAGCCTTGACAGGGAGTGTTACGAGCAGTACTTC. Its translation: CASSLDRECYEQYF.

The table lists this clonotype with a few counts. This sequence joins TRBV24-1 and TRBJ2-1; 10 bases map to TRBD2. Germline loops: CDR1 KGHDR, CDR2 SFDVKD. V lost 4 bases to trimming and J lost 5 bases; unmatched junction nucleotides: 4. The CDR3 length is 15 residues. The CDR3 DNA reads TGTGCCACCAGTGAACTAGCGGGACGAAACAATGAGCAGTTCTTC. The encoded protein is CATSELAGRNNEQFF.

The rearrangement uses TRBV4-3 and TRBJ2-5; the D gene is possibly TRBD2 (5 bases). Per germline, CDR1 LGHNA and CDR2 YSLEER. With 0 bases removed from V and 9 bases from J, the gap between germline ends came to 14 bases. CDR3 length: 14 residues. This chain's CDR3 is CASSQDSKWEPQYF. Here the CDR3 DNA reads TGCGCCAGCAGCCAAGATAGCAAATGGGAGCCCCAGTACTTC.

This chain connects TRBV7-9 to TRBJ2-7, with TRBD2 matching 8 bases. Per the germline V gene, CDR1 is SEHNR and CDR2 is FQNEAQ (reference sequence). The CDR3 extends over 13 amino acids. The J segment lost 6 bases and the V segment lost 3 bases, leaving 4 bases of the junction unmatched. The CDR3 DNA follows: TGTGCCAGCAGCTTCAGCGGGGGAAGCGAGCAGTACTTC. It is translated as CASSFSGGSEQYF.

This chain joins TRBV5-6 and TRBJ2-7; D may be TRBD2 (6 bases). This CDR3 spans 13 amino acids. Germline CDR1 is SGHDT and CDR2 is YYEEEE. The ends were cut back, 4 bases at V and 2 bases at J, with 10 bases in the middle. CDR3 in DNA: TGTGCCAGCAGCATCGGGAGCGCCTACGAGCAGTACTTC. This sequence encodes CASSIGSAYEQYF.

This clonotype came up a few times. The chain recombines TRBV5-1 with TRBJ2-7; D is possibly TRBD1 (6 bases). CDR1 is SGHRS, CDR2 YFSETQ, per germline. The CDR3 extends over 17 amino acids. The V end was cut by 3 bases, the J end by 3 bases, with 22 bases between. DNA of the CDR3: TGCGCCAGCAGCTCCTTTCCCTCTGGCAGGGGCAGCTACGAGCAGTACTTC. It is translated as CASSSFPSGRGSYEQYF.

For this clonotype: Being one base from a much bigger clone, this may be a read error. The CDR3 bases are TGTGCCAGCAGCAGGGGGATATCCAAATACATTCAGTACTTC. Protein: CASSRGISKYIQYF. The chain is built from TRBV2 and TRBJ2-4, with 7 bases aligning to TRBD1. The CDR3 length is 14 residues. The V gene's germline CDR1 is SNHLY and CDR2 FYNNEI.

The chain uses TRBV5-6 and TRBJ2-3, with 11 bases aligning to TRBD2. This CDR3 has 17 amino acids. CDR1 SGHDT and CDR2 YYEEEE come from the germline V gene. The V segment lost 3 bases and the J segment 2 bases; nucleotides outside the gene matches: 8. CDR3 protein: CASSSGTSGRNTDTQYF. CDR3 nucleotides: TGTGCCAGCAGCTCCGGGACTAGCGGACGAAACACAGATACGCAGTATTTT.

This chain uses TRBV6-6 with TRBJ2-3; a weak D match, TRBD1 (6 bases). V lost 7 bases to trimming and J lost 1 base, with 12 bases between them. Germline CDR1 is MNHNY and CDR2 is SVGAGI (reference sequence). The CDR3 runs to 14 residues. CDR3 sequence reads: CASNSGTRTDTQYF. The CDR3 DNA is TGTGCCAGCAATTCCGGGACACGCACAGATACGCAGTATTTT.

Only a few counts were recorded for this clonotype. The chain links TRBV20-1 to TRBJ2-7, with 9 nucleotides matching TRBD1. The CDR3 is 13 residues long. Germline CDR1 DFQATT, CDR2 SNEGSKA (reference sequence). V trimming: 3 bases; J trimming: 8 bases; junction bases outside the gene matches: 8. CDR3 coding DNA: TGCAGTGCTAGGCCGGGACAGGGTACGAAGCAGTACTTC. It encodes CSARPGQGTKQYF.

This clonotype has a count of ten or more. This chain joins TRBV28 and TRBJ2-7; D is perhaps TRBD2 (5 bases). This CDR3 is 13 amino acids long. Per germline, CDR1 MDHEN and CDR2 SYDVKM. V was trimmed by 6 bases and J by 3 bases, leaving 12 bases between them. In nucleotides, the CDR3 is TGTGCCAGCAGCCTTACTGGAGGCTACGAGCAGTACTTC. As protein: CASSLTGGYEQYF.

This clonotype was picked up many times. V and J are TRBV20-1 and TRBJ2-7; 9 bases are shared with TRBD2. The germline CDR1 and CDR2 sequences are DFQATT and SNEGSKA (reference sequence). This CDR3 has 15 residues. The trim removed 6 bases at V and 3 bases at J, leaving 12 bases unmatched. CDR3 sequence: CSATGTSRPYYEQYF. The CDR3 DNA reads TGCAGTGCGACCGGGACTAGCAGACCGTACTACGAGCAGTACTTC.